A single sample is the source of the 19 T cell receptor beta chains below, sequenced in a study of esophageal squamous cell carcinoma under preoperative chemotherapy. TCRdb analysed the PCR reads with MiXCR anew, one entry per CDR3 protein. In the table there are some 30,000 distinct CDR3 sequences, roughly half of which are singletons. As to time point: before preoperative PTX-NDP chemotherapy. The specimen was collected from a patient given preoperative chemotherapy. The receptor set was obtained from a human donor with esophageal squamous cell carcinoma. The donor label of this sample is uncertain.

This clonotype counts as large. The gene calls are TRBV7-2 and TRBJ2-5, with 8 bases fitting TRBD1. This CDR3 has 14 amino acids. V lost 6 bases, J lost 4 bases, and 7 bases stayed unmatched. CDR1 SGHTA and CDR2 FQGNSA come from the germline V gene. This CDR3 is CASRRTGIPETQYF. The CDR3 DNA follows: TGTGCCAGCAGACGGACAGGGATTCCAGAGACCCAGTACTTC.

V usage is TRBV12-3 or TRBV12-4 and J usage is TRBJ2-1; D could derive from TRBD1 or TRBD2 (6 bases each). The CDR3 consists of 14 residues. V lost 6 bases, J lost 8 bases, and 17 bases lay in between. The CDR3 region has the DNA TGTGCCAGCAGGTCTCTTAGGGGGGCAGATGAGCAGTTCTTC. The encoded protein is CASRSLRGADEQFF.

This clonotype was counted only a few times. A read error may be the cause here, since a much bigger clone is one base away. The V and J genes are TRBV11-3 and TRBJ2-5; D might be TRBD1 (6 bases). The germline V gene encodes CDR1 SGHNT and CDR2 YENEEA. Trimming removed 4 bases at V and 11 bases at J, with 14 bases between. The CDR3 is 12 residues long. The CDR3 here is CASSSRQDEQYF. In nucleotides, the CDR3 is TGTGCCAGCAGCTCCCGACAGGATGAGCAGTACTTC. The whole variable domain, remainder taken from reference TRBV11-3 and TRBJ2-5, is EAGVVQSPRYKIIEKKQPVAFWCNPISGHNTLYWYLQNLGQGPELLIRYENEEAVDDSQLPKDRFSAERLKGVDSTLKIQPAELGDSAVYLCASSSRQDEQYFGPGTRLLVL.

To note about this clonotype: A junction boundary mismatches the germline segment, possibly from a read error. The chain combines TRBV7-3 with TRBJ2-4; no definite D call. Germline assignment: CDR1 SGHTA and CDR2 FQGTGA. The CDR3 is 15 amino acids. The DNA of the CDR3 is TGTGCCAGCAGCTCGGGCCTGGTGGCCACAAGCATGCAGTATTTC. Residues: CASSSGLVATSMQYF.

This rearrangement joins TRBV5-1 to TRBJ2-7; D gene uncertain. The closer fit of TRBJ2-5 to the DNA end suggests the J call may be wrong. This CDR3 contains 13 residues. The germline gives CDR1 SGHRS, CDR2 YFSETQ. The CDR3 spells CASSLDTRETQYF. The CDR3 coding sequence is TGCGCCAGCAGCTTGGATACTCGGGAGACCCAGTACTTC.

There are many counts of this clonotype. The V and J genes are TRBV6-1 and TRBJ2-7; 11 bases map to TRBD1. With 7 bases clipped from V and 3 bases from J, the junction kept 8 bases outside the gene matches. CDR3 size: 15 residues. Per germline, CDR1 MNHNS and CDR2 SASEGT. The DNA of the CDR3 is TGTGCCAGCACCCACCCGGGACAGGGGGACTACGAGCAGTACTTC. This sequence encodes CASTHPGQGDYEQYF.

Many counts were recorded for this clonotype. CDR3 coding DNA: TGTGCCAGCAGCTTAGTGAGGGGGAGCTACAATGAGCAGTTCTTC. Its translation: CASSLVRGSYNEQFF. This sequence joins TRBV7-9 and TRBJ2-1, with D tentatively TRBD1 (6 bases). Trimming shortened V by 1 base and J by 3 bases, and 10 bases separated the two germline ends. The germline gives CDR1 SEHNR, CDR2 FQNEAQ (reference sequence). The CDR3 loop spans 15 amino acids.

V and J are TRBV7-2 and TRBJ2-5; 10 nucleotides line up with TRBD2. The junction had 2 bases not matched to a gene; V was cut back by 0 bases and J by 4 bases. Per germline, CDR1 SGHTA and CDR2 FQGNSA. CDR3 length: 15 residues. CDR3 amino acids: CASSLAGLARETQYF. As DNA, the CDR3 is TGTGCCAGCAGCTTAGCGGGACTAGCGAGAGAGACCCAGTACTTC.

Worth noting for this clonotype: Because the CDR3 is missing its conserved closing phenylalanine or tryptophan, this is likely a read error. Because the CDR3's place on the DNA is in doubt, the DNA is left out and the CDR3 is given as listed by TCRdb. The chain's CDR3 is CASSFPGLAGVVETQLS. The gene calls are TRBV7-9 and TRBJ2-5; TRBD2, the table's D call, was not compared with the DNA. The CDR3 contains 17 residues when both ends are counted. Germline lookup yields CDR1 SEHNR and CDR2 FQNEAQ (reference sequence).

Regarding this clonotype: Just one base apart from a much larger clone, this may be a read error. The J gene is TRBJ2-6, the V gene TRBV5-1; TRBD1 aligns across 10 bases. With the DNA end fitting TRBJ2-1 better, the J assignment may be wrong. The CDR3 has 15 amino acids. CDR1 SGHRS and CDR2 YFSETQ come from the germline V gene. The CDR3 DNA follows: TGCGCCAGCAGCCCCCGGGACAGGGGTGGGTACGAGCAGTTCTTC. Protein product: CASSPRDRGGYEQFF.

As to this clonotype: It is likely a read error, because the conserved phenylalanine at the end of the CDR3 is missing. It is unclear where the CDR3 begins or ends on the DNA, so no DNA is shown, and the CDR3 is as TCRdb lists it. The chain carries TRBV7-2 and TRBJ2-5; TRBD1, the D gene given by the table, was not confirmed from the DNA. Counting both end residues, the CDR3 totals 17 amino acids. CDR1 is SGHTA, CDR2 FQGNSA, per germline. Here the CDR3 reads CASSLEGSARGLETQLS.

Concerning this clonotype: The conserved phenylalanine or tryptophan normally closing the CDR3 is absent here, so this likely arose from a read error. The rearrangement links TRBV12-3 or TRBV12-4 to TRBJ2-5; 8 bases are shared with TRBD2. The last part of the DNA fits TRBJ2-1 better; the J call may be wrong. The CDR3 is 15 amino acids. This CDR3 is CASALGGGPPATQFS. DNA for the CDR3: TGTGCCAGCGCCCTGGGCGGGGGGCCGCCAGCGACCCAGTTCTCG.

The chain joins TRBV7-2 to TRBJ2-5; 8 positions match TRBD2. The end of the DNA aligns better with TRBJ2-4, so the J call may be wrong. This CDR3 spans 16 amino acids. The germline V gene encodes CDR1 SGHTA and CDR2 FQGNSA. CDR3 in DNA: TGTGCCAGCAGGTGGGCGGGGGGCCGTGACCAAGACATTCAGTACTTC. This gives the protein CASRWAGGRDQDIQYF.

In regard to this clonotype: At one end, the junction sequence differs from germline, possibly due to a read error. CDR3 nucleotides: TGTGCCAGCACGGAGCTAGTGAGCGGTAACCCAGATACCCAGTACTTT. Translated, it gives CASTELVSGNPDTQYF. The chain employs TRBV7-2 and TRBJ2-3; D perhaps matches TRBD2 (5 bases). Per germline, CDR1 SGHTA and CDR2 FQGNSA. The CDR3 sequence is 16 residues long.

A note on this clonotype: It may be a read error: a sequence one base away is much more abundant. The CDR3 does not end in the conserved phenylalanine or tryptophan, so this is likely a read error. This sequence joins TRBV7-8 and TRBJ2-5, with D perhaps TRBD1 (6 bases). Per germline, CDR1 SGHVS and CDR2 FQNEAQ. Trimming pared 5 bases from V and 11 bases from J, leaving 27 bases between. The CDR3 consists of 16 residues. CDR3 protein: CASSPLLGQSYEEQYL. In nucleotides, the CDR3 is TGTGCCAGCAGCCCTCTCTTGGGACAATCCTACGAGGAGCAGTACTTA.

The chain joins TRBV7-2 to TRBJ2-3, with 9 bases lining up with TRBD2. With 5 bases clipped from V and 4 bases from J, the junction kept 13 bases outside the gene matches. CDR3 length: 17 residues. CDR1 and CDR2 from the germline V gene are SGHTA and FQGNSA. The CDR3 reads CASSAGAGGCDADTQYF. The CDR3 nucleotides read TGTGCCAGCAGCGCGGGAGCGGGGGGATGTGACGCAGATACGCAGTATTTT. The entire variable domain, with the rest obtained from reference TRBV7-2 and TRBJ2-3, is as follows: GAGVSQSPSNKVTEKGKDVELRCDPISGHTALYWYRQSLGQGLEFLIYFQGNSAPDKSGLPSDRFSAERTGGSVSTLTIQRTQQEDSAVYLCASSAGAGGCDADTQYFGPGTRLTVL.

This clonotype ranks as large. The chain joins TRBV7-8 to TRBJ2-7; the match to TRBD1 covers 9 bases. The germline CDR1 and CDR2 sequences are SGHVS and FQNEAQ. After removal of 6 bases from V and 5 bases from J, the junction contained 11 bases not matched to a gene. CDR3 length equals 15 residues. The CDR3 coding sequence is TGTGCCAGCAGAGACCCCGGGACAGGGAACCACGAGCAGTACTTC. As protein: CASRDPGTGNHEQYF.

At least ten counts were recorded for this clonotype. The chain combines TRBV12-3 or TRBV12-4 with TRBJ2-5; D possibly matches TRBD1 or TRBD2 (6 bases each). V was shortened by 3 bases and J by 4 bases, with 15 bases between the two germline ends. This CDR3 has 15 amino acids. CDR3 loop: CASSLGGGAIETQYF. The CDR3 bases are TGTGCCAGCAGTTTGGGGGGCGGGGCTATAGAGACCCAGTACTTC.

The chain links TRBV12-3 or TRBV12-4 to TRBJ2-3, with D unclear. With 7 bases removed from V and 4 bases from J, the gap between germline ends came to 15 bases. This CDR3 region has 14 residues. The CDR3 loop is CASTRTSSADTQYF. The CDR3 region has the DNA TGTGCCAGCACCCGAACTTCTTCCGCAGATACGCAGTATTTT.